These 24 T cell receptor beta chains originate from one sample sequenced in a study of molecular identifiers for immune sequencing clone quantification. One entry per CDR3 protein, called by TCRdb with MiXCR from the PCR reads. The sample records about 640,000 distinct CDR3 sequences, just under 20% being singletons. The sample comprised naive CD8+ T cells from blood, with Jurkat cell RNA spiked in. Subset given: FACS-sorted CD8+CD4-CCR7+CD45RA+ naive T cells. The receptors were sampled from a human donor in good health. Some libraries in this study had Jurkat cell RNA spiked in.

The chain is built from TRBV6-4 and TRBJ2-3, with 15 bases lining up with TRBD2. V gave up 4 bases and J gave up 7 bases; unmatched junction bases: 9. CDR1 MRHNA and CDR2 SNTAGT come from the germline V gene. The CDR3 is made up of 17 amino acids. CDR3 DNA: TGTGCCAGCAGTGCCACTCCGGGACTAGCGGGAGGAAATACGCAGTATTTT. This codes for CASSATPGLAGGNTQYF.

Of note for this clonotype: A much bigger clone sits one base away, suggesting this may be a read error. This likely comes from a read error, as the CDR3 has no conserved phenylalanine or tryptophan at its end. The chain recombines TRBV15 with TRBJ2-5, with D hard to call. Looked up from germline, CDR1 is LNHNV and CDR2 is YYDKDF (reference sequence). This CDR3 contains 15 residues. Trimming removed 1 base from V and 2 bases from J, with 11 bases in between. The CDR3 DNA follows: TGTGCCACCAGCAGAGTTGCCGGAGCACAAGAGACCCAGTACTCC. Encoded protein: CATSRVAGAQETQYS.

Many counts were recorded for this clonotype. The chain joins TRBV3-1 to TRBJ1-5; 7 nucleotides align to TRBD1. Germline V gives CDR1 LGHDT, CDR2 YNNKEL (reference sequence). This CDR3 has 14 residues. V dropped 2 bases and J dropped 7; count of bases not matched to a gene: 5. The CDR3 sequence is CASSQRQGGQPQHF. DNA of the CDR3: TGTGCCAGCAGCCAACGACAGGGTGGACAGCCCCAGCATTTT. Complete variable domain (other parts from reference TRBV3-1 and TRBJ1-5): DTAVSQTPKYLVTQMGNDKSIKCEQNLGHDTMYWYKQDSKKFLKIMFSYNNKELIINETVPNRFSPKSPDKAHLNLHINSLELGDSAVYFCASSQRQGGQPQHFGDGTRLSIL.

This clonotype was counted at least ten times. The chain uses TRBV20-1 and TRBJ2-3; possibly TRBD2 for D (6 bases). V lost 5 bases and J lost 1, with 16 bases in between. The CDR3 contains 15 residues. Germline-derived CDR1 and CDR2 are DFQATT and SNEGSKA (reference sequence). Here the CDR3 reads CSAHGWDSGTDTQYF. In nucleotides, the CDR3 is TGCAGTGCTCATGGCTGGGACTCTGGCACAGATACGCAGTATTTT.

This clonotype has a count of ten or more. The genes are TRBV7-2 and TRBJ1-6; D is ambiguous. V lost 1 base and J lost 0, with 13 bases in between. The germline CDR1 and CDR2 sequences are SGHTA and FQGNSA. This CDR3 contains 18 residues. The CDR3 here is CASSLDSHSSSYNSPLHF. In nucleotides, the CDR3 is TGTGCCAGCAGCTTAGACAGTCATTCTAGCTCCTATAATTCACCCCTCCACTTT.

Turning to this clonotype: A much larger clone lies one base from this, so it may be a read error. The missing conserved phenylalanine or tryptophan at the end of this CDR3 makes a read error likely. This chain joins TRBV6-4 and TRBJ2-5; D is undetermined. The V gene's germline CDR1 is MRHNA and CDR2 SNTAGT. V gave up 2 bases and J gave up 3 bases, with 4 bases separating them. The CDR3 consists of 12 residues. Here the CDR3 reads CASSDVEETQYL. The CDR3 coding sequence is TGTGCCAGCAGTGACGTGGAAGAGACCCAGTACCTC.

This clonotype was recorded at least ten times. V usage is TRBV2 and J usage is TRBJ2-5, with no clear D. The length of the CDR3 is 13 residues. CDR1 and CDR2 (germline): SNHLY, FYNNEI. Deletions cut 2 bases from V and 5 bases from J, with 9 bases between. The CDR3: CASSEILVETQYF. The CDR3 region has the DNA TGTGCCAGCAGTGAAATCCTAGTCGAGACCCAGTACTTC.

This clonotype has ten or more counts. J is TRBJ2-7 and V is TRBV30, with D uncertain. Germline V gene data show CDR1 as GTSNPN and CDR2 as SVGIG (reference sequence). V dropped 3 bases and J dropped 3 bases, with 12 bases sitting between them. The CDR3 is made up of 13 amino acids. The CDR3 DNA follows: TGTGCCTGGAGGACCGTTGGGGTCTACGAGCAGTACTTC. Translation: CAWRTVGVYEQYF.

This sequence joins TRBV5-1 and TRBJ2-2; no clear D. The CDR3 covers 12 residues. The V end was cut by 7 bases, the J end by 3 bases, with 7 bases between. Germline values: CDR1 SGHRS, CDR2 YFSETQ. The CDR3 DNA reads TGCGCCAGCTGGTCGGACACCGGGGAGCTGTTTTTT. It encodes CASWSDTGELFF.

The J gene is TRBJ2-1, the V gene TRBV20-1; a weak D match, TRBD1 (7 bases). CDR1 is DFQATT and CDR2 is SNEGSKA in the germline V gene (reference sequence). The length of the CDR3 is 15 residues. The germline V and J ends were trimmed by 3 bases and 4 bases, with 16 bases remaining between them. CDR3 nucleotides: TGCAGTGCTAGCCCGCGGGACAGTATATACAATGAGCAGTTCTTC. This translates into CSASPRDSIYNEQFF.

Many counts were recorded for this clonotype. The gene calls are TRBV30 and TRBJ2-7; D is perhaps TRBD2 (6 bases). This CDR3 comprises 15 residues. Trimming took off 3 bases at V and 4 bases at J, with 19 bases between the two ends. Germline CDR1 reads GTSNPN; CDR2 reads SVGIG (reference sequence). The CDR3 is CAWRHPSEPVYEQYF. CDR3 in DNA: TGTGCCTGGAGACACCCTAGCGAGCCCGTGTACGAGCAGTACTTC.

This clonotype has just a few counts. V is TRBV24-1 and J is TRBJ2-7, with 7 bases identical to TRBD1. The trim removed 4 bases at V and 2 bases at J, leaving 10 bases unmatched. Looked up from germline, CDR1 is KGHDR and CDR2 is SFDVKD. There are 16 residues in the CDR3. CDR3 sequence (DNA): TGTGCCACCAGTGACCCTTACGGGACAGACCCCTACGAGCAGTACTTC. It encodes CATSDPYGTDPYEQYF.

A remark on this clonotype: Possible read error: a much larger clone is one base away. The rearrangement joins TRBV24-1 to TRBJ2-2; D may match TRBD1 or TRBD2 (5 bases each). Germline V gene sequence: CDR1 KGHDR, CDR2 SFDVKD. V lost 5 bases and J 3 bases, leaving 15 bases between the germline ends. The length of the CDR3 is 16 residues. The CDR3 loop is CATSGLWGTDTGELFF. In DNA, the CDR3 is TGTGCCACCAGTGGTTTATGGGGGACCGACACCGGGGAGCTGTTTTTT.

In regard to this clonotype: A much bigger clone sits one base away, suggesting this may be a read error. V is TRBV7-9 and J is TRBJ2-2, with 7 nucleotides matching TRBD1. Germline V CDR1 and CDR2: SEHNR, FQNEAQ (reference sequence). This CDR3 has 15 residues. Germline trimming cut 8 bases from V and 5 bases from J; bases unmatched to any gene: 11. CDR3 sequence reads: CASGTWDSSTGELFF. In DNA form, the CDR3 reads TGTGCCAGCGGCACCTGGGACAGTTCGACCGGGGAGCTGTTTTTT.

This clonotype was seen at least ten times. This chain uses TRBV29-1 with TRBJ2-1; D possibly corresponds to TRBD1 (6 bases). The CDR3 has 13 amino acids. Per the germline V gene, CDR1 is SQVTM and CDR2 is ANQGSEA. CDR3 region: CTAGQGLDLEQFF. Written as DNA, the CDR3 is TGCACCGCCGGGCAGGGGTTAGATCTTGAGCAGTTCTTC.

This clonotype occurred many times. The chain employs TRBV20-1 and TRBJ2-7, with TRBD2 matching over 12 bases. Germline assignment: CDR1 DFQATT and CDR2 SNEGSKA (reference sequence). This CDR3 spans 15 amino acids. The ends lost 1 base at V and 6 bases at J; junction bases unmatched: 7. CDR3 nucleotides: TGCAGTGCTAGAGCTCAGACTAGCGGGAGTGTCGAGCAGTACTTC. This sequence encodes CSARAQTSGSVEQYF.

This clonotype was picked up a small number of times. The chain uses TRBV19 and TRBJ1-2; 7 bases align to TRBD1. Germline V CDR1 and CDR2: LNHDA, SQIVND (reference sequence). This CDR3 contains 13 residues. The ends lost 3 bases at V and 7 bases at J; junction bases unmatched: 5. In DNA, the CDR3 is TGTGCCAGTAGTATCTGGGACAGCCCTGGCTACACCTTC. It specifies CASSIWDSPGYTF.

This clonotype was counted at least ten times. The rearrangement uses TRBV12-3 or TRBV12-4 and TRBJ2-3, with D hard to call. Trimming shortened V by 1 base and J by 4 bases, and 9 bases separated the two germline ends. The CDR3 has 14 amino acids. The CDR3 DNA reads as TGTGCCAGCAGTTTAGGTGTCAGCCCAGATACGCAGTATTTT. Residues: CASSLGVSPDTQYF.

There are many counts of this clonotype. The V and J genes are TRBV27 and TRBJ2-2; no clear D. Germline V gene sequence: CDR1 MNHEY, CDR2 SMNVEV (reference sequence). The V end was cut by 7 bases, the J end by 3 bases, with 9 bases between. The CDR3 is made up of 13 amino acids. CDR3 amino acids: CASIQTDTGELFF. CDR3 nucleotide sequence: TGTGCCAGCATCCAGACTGACACCGGGGAGCTGTTTTTT.

The chain joins TRBV10-1 to TRBJ2-2, with a possible D match to TRBD1 (5 bases). The length of the CDR3 is 16 residues. With 3 bases removed from V and 1 base from J, the gap between germline ends came to 12 bases. In germline, CDR1 is WNHNN, CDR2 SYGVQD (reference sequence). This CDR3 is CASSDKGILNTGELFF. In nucleotides, the CDR3 is TGCGCCAGCAGTGACAAGGGGATCTTGAACACCGGGGAGCTGTTTTTT.

As regards this clonotype: As the CDR3 is not closed by the conserved phenylalanine or tryptophan, this likely results from a read error. The chain has TRBV5-3 and TRBJ2-7, with 11 positions matching TRBD1. TRBV5-3 is reported as an ORF; its role is uncertain. V was pared by 8 bases and J by 5 bases, with 18 bases of the junction left unmatched. This CDR3 has 17 residues. This CDR3 reads CASSIIPGQGVENEQYL. CDR3 DNA: TGTGCCAGCAGCATAATTCCGGGACAGGGGGTGGAAAACGAGCAGTACCTC.

J is TRBJ2-1 and V is TRBV7-9, with 12 bases that match TRBD2. The CDR3 is 19 residues long. Unmatched junction bases numbered 12, after V lost 6 bases and J lost 0 bases. From germline, CDR1 is SEHNR and CDR2 FQNEAQ (reference sequence). CDR3 nucleotide sequence: TGTGCCAGCAGTCCTGGACTAGCGGGGATAGAAAGCTCCTACAATGAGCAGTTCTTC. As protein: CASSPGLAGIESSYNEQFF.

This clonotype appeared many times. The J gene is TRBJ2-3, the V gene TRBV18; 11 bases line up with TRBD2. This CDR3 has 17 residues. Per the germline V gene, CDR1 is KGHSH and CDR2 is LQKENI. Trimming cost V 3 bases and J 8 bases; bases outside gene matches: 13. In DNA, the CDR3 is TGTGCCAGCTCACCCACGGAGGTAGCGGGAGGGCCTGGTACGCAGTATTTT. It specifies CASSPTEVAGGPGTQYF. The full variable domain, its missing parts supplied by reference TRBV18 and TRBJ2-3, is NAGVMQNPRHLVRRRGQEARLRCSPMKGHSHVYWYRQLPEEGLKFMVYLQKENIIDESGMPKERFSAEFPKEGPSILRIQQVVRGDSAAYFCASSPTEVAGGPGTQYFGPGTRLTVL.

Many counts were recorded for this clonotype. This rearrangement joins TRBV4-2 to TRBJ2-7; no clear D gene. The CDR3 is 16 amino acids. Germline assignment: CDR1 LGHNA and CDR2 YNFKEQ. With 1 base removed from V and 0 bases from J, the gap between germline ends came to 13 bases. DNA of the CDR3: TGTGCCAGCAGCCAAGCCCTTGGCGGAGCCTCCTACGAGCAGTACTTC. As protein: CASSQALGGASYEQYF.